The 18 T cell receptor beta chains reported below all come from one sample, sequenced in a study of blood T cell repertoires in COVID-19. Measured with immunoSEQ multiplex PCR; TCRdb has only the in-frame clones, and not every one. This repertoire shows about 83,000 clones, around 83% found once; its top ten account for over 20%. The sample comprised peripheral blood. These receptors all come from an elderly woman in a cohort sampled during active or convalescent COVID-19.

The rearrangement links TRBV3-1 (or the pseudogene TRBV3-2) to TRBJ1-3; D gene uncertain. The CDR3 sequence is 13 residues long. CDR1 is LGHDT, CDR2 YNNKEL, per germline (reference sequence). V lost 4 bases and J lost 2, with 6 bases in between. The DNA of the CDR3 is TGTGCCAGCAGCCCTTTTACTGGAAACACCATATATTTT. Its protein is CASSPFTGNTIYF.

This clone was picked up one time. The chain is built from TRBV19 and TRBJ1-1; D possibly corresponds to TRBD1 (5 bases). This CDR3 has 13 amino acids. From germline, CDR1 is LNHDA and CDR2 SQIVND (reference sequence). V lost 7 bases, J lost 4 bases, and 13 bases lay in between. In DNA form, the CDR3 reads TGTGCCAGTAAGGCGGGGCTGGGCACTGAAGCTTTCTTT. Amino acid sequence: CASKAGLGTEAFF.

This chain links TRBV5-1 with TRBJ2-1; TRBD1 matches at 8 bases. Germline loops: CDR1 SGHRS, CDR2 YFSETQ. V shed 0 bases and J 15 bases; nucleotides not matched to a gene: 8. The CDR3 is 13 amino acids. CDR3 amino acids: CASSLDERTGLFF. In DNA form, the CDR3 reads TGCGCCAGCAGCTTGGATGAACGGACAGGGCTGTTCTTC.

The CDR3 is CASSPLTSGDLYEQYF. The CDR3 DNA reads TGTGCCAGCAGCCCACTGACTAGCGGAGATCTCTACGAGCAGTACTTC. The chain employs TRBV11-2 and TRBJ2-7; TRBD2 agrees at 9 bases. Germline-derived CDR1 and CDR2 are SGHAT and FQNNGV. This CDR3 spans 16 amino acids. V shed 5 bases and J 3 bases; nucleotides not matched to a gene: 11.

The J gene is TRBJ1-1, the V gene TRBV5-1, with D possibly TRBD1 on 6 matching bases. The V end lost 3 bases, the J end lost 8 bases, and 17 bases lay between the germline ends. The CDR3 has 14 amino acids. The germline V gene has CDR1 SGHRS and CDR2 YFSETQ. The chain's CDR3 is CASSWNDRKVEAFF. CDR3 sequence (DNA): TGCGCCAGCAGCTGGAATGACAGGAAAGTAGAAGCTTTCTTT.

In this sample, this clone turned up a few times. The chain employs TRBV12-3 or TRBV12-4 and TRBJ1-1; D is undetermined. V gave up 1 base and J gave up 6 bases, with 6 bases separating them. This CDR3 comprises 12 residues. The CDR3 reads CASSLGPAEAFF. The CDR3 nucleotides are TGTGCCAGCAGTTTAGGTCCCGCTGAAGCTTTCTTT.

The genes are TRBV10-1 and TRBJ2-1; D might be TRBD1 (5 bases). With 0 bases removed from V and 4 bases from J, the gap between germline ends came to 10 bases. This CDR3 has 15 amino acids. Germline CDR1 WNHNN, CDR2 SYGVQD (reference sequence). CDR3 coding DNA: TGCGCCAGCAGTGAGTCTCAGGGCAAATACAATGAGCAGTTCTTC. Amino acids: CASSESQGKYNEQFF.

The J gene is TRBJ1-4, the V gene TRBV7-9; D is possibly TRBD1 (5 bases). This CDR3 has 14 amino acids. CDR1 and CDR2 (germline): SEHNR, FQNEAQ (reference sequence). The V end was cut by 3 bases, the J end by 5 bases, with 10 bases between. CDR3 loop: CASSFLTDNEKLFF. As DNA, the CDR3 is TGTGCCAGCAGCTTCCTGACAGACAATGAAAAACTGTTTTTT.

The genes are TRBV19 and TRBJ1-1; D not resolved. The V end was cut by 1 base, the J end by 7 bases, with 10 bases between. CDR3 length equals 13 residues. The V gene's germline CDR1 is LNHDA and CDR2 SQIVND (reference sequence). The CDR3 DNA sequence: TGTGCCAGTAGTATAGGGAGTAACGGTGAAGCTTTCTTT. This encodes CASSIGSNGEAFF. Looking up the rest from reference TRBV19 and TRBJ1-1 gives the full variable domain: DGGITQSPKYLFRKEGQNVTLSCEQNLNHDAMYWYRQDPGQGLRLIYYSQIVNDFQKGDIAEGYSVSREKKESFPLTVTSAQKNPTAFYLCASSIGSNGEAFFGQGTRLTVV.

The chain is built from TRBV21-1 and TRBJ1-6; the table's D call, TRBD1, was not checked against the DNA. TRBV21-1 is classified as a pseudogene. This CDR3 has 18 amino acids. The CDR3 here is CASSKANRARSYNSPLHF. CDR3 DNA sequence: TGTGCCAGCAGCAAAGCGAACAGGGCTCGCTCCTATAATTCACCCCTCCACTTT.

The chain recombines TRBV6-4 with TRBJ1-6; D not resolved. The V gene lost 3 bases and the J gene lost 4 bases, with 7 bases spanning the gap. The CDR3 is made up of 14 amino acids. CDR1 and CDR2 from the germline V gene are MRHNA and SNTAGT. CDR3 sequence: CASSDGRYNSPLHF. In DNA form, the CDR3 reads TGTGCCAGCAGTGATGGCAGATATAATTCACCCCTCCACTTT.

This chain uses TRBV27 with TRBJ2-5; TRBD2 aligns across 11 bases. V was pared by 4 bases and J by 2 bases, with 12 bases of the junction left unmatched. The V gene's germline CDR1 is MNHEY and CDR2 SMNVEV (reference sequence). This CDR3 has 18 amino acids. The CDR3 nucleotides are TGTGCCAGCAGTTATTTGACTAGCGGGAATAGGCATCAAGAGACCCAGTACTTC. Amino acid sequence: CASSYLTSGNRHQETQYF.

The chain is built from TRBV5-1 and TRBJ2-1, with TRBD1 matching 10 bases. Germline V gene data show CDR1 as SGHRS and CDR2 as YFSETQ. V trimming: 4 bases; J trimming: 9 bases; junction bases outside the gene matches: 7. The CDR3 runs to 14 residues. CDR3 bases: TGCGCCAGCAGCGAATCGACAGGGGGCGGTGAGCAGTTCTTC. Protein sequence: CASSESTGGGEQFF.

The rearrangement joins TRBV10-3 to TRBJ2-3; a weak D match, TRBD2 (5 bases). Trimming stripped 5 bases from V and 3 bases from J, with 18 bases between. The CDR3 covers 16 residues. Per germline, CDR1 ENHRY and CDR2 SYGVKD. CDR3 coding DNA: TGTGCCATCAGTCCGGGCGGCCTAGCAACGACAGATACGCAGTATTTT. Residues: CAISPGGLATTDTQYF.

The J gene is TRBJ2-5, the V gene TRBV5-4, with 9 nucleotides matching TRBD1. The CDR3 loop spans 15 amino acids. J gave up 3 bases and V 4 bases, and 7 bases lay outside the gene matches. The germline V gene has CDR1 SGHNT and CDR2 YYREEE (reference sequence). In DNA, the CDR3 is TGTGCCAGCAGCCCGGGACAGGGAGGGGAAGAGACCCAGTACTTC. This sequence encodes CASSPGQGGEETQYF.

The chain recombines TRBV27 with TRBJ2-7; 9 bases line up with TRBD2. CDR1 and CDR2 (germline): MNHEY, SMNVEV (reference sequence). The CDR3 is 18 amino acids. V was pared by 4 bases and J by 6 bases, with 19 bases of the junction left unmatched. In DNA form, the CDR3 reads TGTGCCAGCAGTTGCCCCTACCCCTTTAGCGGGAGAGGCGGCGAGCAGTACGTC. This sequence encodes CASSCPYPFSGRGGEQYV.

The CDR3: CASSADKEVLSNQPQHF. The CDR3 DNA is TGTGCCAGCAGTGCCGACAAGGAGGTCCTTAGCAATCAGCCCCAGCATTTT. The chain joins TRBV27 to TRBJ1-5; D is unclear. From germline, CDR1 is MNHEY and CDR2 SMNVEV (reference sequence). This CDR3 region has 17 residues. Trimming removed 5 bases at V and 0 bases at J, with 17 bases between.

The rearrangement joins TRBV11-2 to TRBJ1-5; D uncertain. Trimming removed 2 bases at V and 6 bases at J, with 5 bases between. CDR1 is SGHAT, CDR2 FQNNGV, per germline. The CDR3 consists of 12 residues. Here the CDR3 reads CASSLSGQPQHF. The CDR3 coding sequence is TGTGCCAGCAGCTTAAGCGGTCAGCCCCAGCATTTT.